These 21 T cell receptor beta chains share one sample of origin, sequenced in a study of T cell changes during pregnancy in multiple sclerosis (dated by TCRdb to 2018 to 2020). Library preparation was by the immunoSEQ multiplex PCR assay. TCRdb obtained this table from immuneACCESS and retained in-frame rearrangements with V and J assigned. These tables miss some clones; where compared with another copy, unresolved V genes account for less than half of the shortfall, and the remainder is unexplained. In all, the sample holds more than 85,000 clones, and 80% to 95% of those were seen once. The ten largest account for more than 1.1% of the sample. Here the sequenced sample was peripheral blood, taken in the third trimester of pregnancy. The origin of the receptors is a female donor in good health, enrolled as a control in a pregnancy study.

The rearrangement joins TRBV30 to TRBJ1-5; possible D gene TRBD1, 5 bases. The CDR3 has 16 amino acids. Trimming took 0 bases from V and 3 from J, leaving 15 bases between them. Germline V gene lookup returns CDR1 GTSNPN and CDR2 SVGIG (reference sequence). The CDR3, as DNA: TGTGCCTGGAGTGTAAGGGGAAGTGGGGCCAATCAGCCCCAGCATTTT. Its protein is CAWSVRGSGANQPQHF.

The CDR3 protein is CASRRAGVKDTQYF. The CDR3 nucleotides read TGCGCCAGCAGGCGGGCGGGAGTGAAAGATACGCAGTATTTT. The J gene is TRBJ2-3, the V gene TRBV5-1; 7 bases agree with TRBD2. Losses at the gene ends were 5 bases for V and 5 bases for J; bases not matched to a gene: 8. CDR3 length equals 14 residues. Per germline, CDR1 SGHRS and CDR2 YFSETQ. The full variable domain, completed using reference TRBV5-1 and TRBJ2-3, is KAGVTQTPRYLIKTRGQQVTLSCSPISGHRSVSWYQQTPGQGLQFLFEYFSETQRNKGNFPGRFSGRQFSNSRSEMNVSTLELGDSALYLCASRRAGVKDTQYFGPGTRLTVL.

This clone is a singleton in its sample. V is TRBV7-6 and J is TRBJ2-1; 8 nucleotides match TRBD2. V was pared by 3 bases and J by 8 bases, with 15 bases of the junction left unmatched. The CDR3 runs 17 residues. Germline CDR1 reads SGHVS; CDR2 reads FNYEAQ. The CDR3 DNA sequence: TGTGCCAGCAGCTTGGCCCTAACGGGAGGGCGATTTGATGAGCAGTTCTTC. As protein: CASSLALTGGRFDEQFF.

The chain has TRBV7-2 and TRBJ2-3; 12 bases fit TRBD2. The trim removed 5 bases at V and 2 bases at J, leaving 5 bases unmatched. Per germline, CDR1 SGHTA and CDR2 FQGNSA. This CDR3 spans 16 amino acids. CDR3 sequence: CASSLRLAGVTDTQYF. CDR3 coding DNA: TGTGCCAGCAGCCTGCGACTAGCGGGAGTCACAGATACGCAGTATTTT.

The chain recombines TRBV2 with TRBJ1-5; 8 positions match TRBD1. In germline, CDR1 is SNHLY, CDR2 FYNNEI. CDR3 length: 14 residues. Germline trimming cut 6 bases from V and 7 bases from J; bases unmatched to any gene: 8. This CDR3 reads CASRDRAEGQPQHF. CDR3 in DNA: TGTGCCAGCAGGGACAGGGCGGAGGGACAGCCCCAGCATTTT.

The chain carries TRBV7-9 and TRBJ1-1, with D possibly matching TRBD1 (6 bases). V lost 6 bases, J lost 5 bases, and 13 bases lay in between. In germline, CDR1 is SEHNR, CDR2 FQNEAQ (reference sequence). The CDR3 loop spans 13 amino acids. CDR3 region: CASSSQGSTEAFF. In DNA form, the CDR3 reads TGTGCCAGCAGTTCTCAGGGGAGTACTGAAGCTTTCTTT.

V is TRBV5-1 and J is TRBJ2-2, with TRBD2 matching 9 bases. Trimming took 7 bases from V and 8 from J; bases not matched to a gene: 9. Germline lookup yields CDR1 SGHRS and CDR2 YFSETQ. The CDR3 extends over 14 amino acids. CDR3 coding DNA: TGCGCCAGCTCTAGCGGGGAAGCTTCTGGGGAGCTGTTTTTT. Translation: CASSSGEASGELFF.

The chain joins TRBV2 to TRBJ1-5; weak D call: TRBD1 (5 bases). The V gene lost 0 bases and the J gene lost 4 bases, with 7 bases spanning the gap. Per germline, CDR1 SNHLY and CDR2 FYNNEI. This CDR3 contains 14 residues. In nucleotides, the CDR3 is TGTGCCAGCAGTGAAGCGACAGAAAATCAGCCCCAGCATTTT. It encodes CASSEATENQPQHF. The full variable domain, completed using reference TRBV2 and TRBJ1-5, is EPEVTQTPSHQVTQMGQEVILRCVPISNHLYFYWYRQILGQKVEFLVSFYNNEISEKSEIFDDQFSVERPDGSNFTLKIRSTKLEDSAMYFCASSEATENQPQHFGDGTRLSIL.

The chain links TRBV7-9 to TRBJ2-3, with D maybe TRBD1 (6 bases). CDR3 length equals 13 residues. Deletions cut 6 bases from V and 5 bases from J, with 12 bases between. Germline V gene lookup returns CDR1 SEHNR and CDR2 FQNEAQ (reference sequence). CDR3 residues: CASRTKGGDTQYF. CDR3 nucleotide sequence: TGTGCCAGCAGAACTAAAGGGGGAGATACGCAGTATTTT.

This sequence joins TRBV5-4 and TRBJ2-5; D might be TRBD2 (8 bases). The J call may be incorrect, as the DNA end agrees better with TRBJ2-7. From germline, CDR1 is SGHNT and CDR2 YYREEE (reference sequence). The CDR3 totals 15 residues. The CDR3 sequence: CASSLEGQRGYEQYF. CDR3 DNA sequence: TGTGCCAGCAGCTTGGAGGGACAGCGGGGGTACGAGCAGTACTTC.

The rearrangement uses TRBV15 and TRBJ2-1; 10 bases match TRBD2. The V gene's germline CDR1 is LNHNV and CDR2 YYDKDF (reference sequence). CDR3 length: 16 residues. V lost 3 bases and J lost 9; bases outside the gene matches: 11. This CDR3 reads CATSSGLAEGISEQFF. DNA for the CDR3: TGTGCCACCAGCAGTGGACTAGCGGAGGGGATTAGTGAGCAGTTCTTC.

The V gene is TRBV5-1, the J gene TRBJ1-6, with D unclear. CDR3 size: 15 residues. The germline V gene encodes CDR1 SGHRS and CDR2 YFSETQ. V lost 4 bases and J 10 bases, leaving 18 bases between the germline ends. CDR3 nucleotides: TGCGCCAGCAGCCCCCGGACTAGGTCACAATCACCCCTCCACTTT. It translates to CASSPRTRSQSPLHF.

V gene TRBV7-2 combines with J gene TRBJ2-7, with no clear D. Germline V gene data show CDR1 as SGHTA and CDR2 as FQGNSA. The length of the CDR3 is 11 residues. V was shortened by 7 bases and J by 0 bases, with 4 bases between the two germline ends. The CDR3 loop is CASTSSYEQYF. CDR3 sequence (DNA): TGTGCCAGCACTTCCTCCTACGAGCAGTACTTC.

V usage is TRBV7-9 and J usage is TRBJ1-1, with a weak D call TRBD1 (5 bases). V was cut by 3 bases and J by 2 bases, with 10 bases left in between. The germline V gene has CDR1 SEHNR and CDR2 FQNEAQ (reference sequence). The CDR3 totals 14 residues. The CDR3 DNA reads as TGTGCCAGCAGCTTTACGACAGTTAACACTGAAGCTTTCTTT. Amino acid sequence: CASSFTTVNTEAFF.

This clone has only a few counts. The rearrangement uses TRBV6-5 and TRBJ2-7; 10 bases are shared with TRBD2. Per the germline V gene, CDR1 is MNHEY and CDR2 is SVGAGI. The junction had 5 bases not matched to a gene; V was cut back by 7 bases and J by 2 bases. CDR3 length: 14 amino acids. CDR3 sequence (DNA): TGTGCCAGCAAGCGGACTAGCGGAACCTACGAGCAGTACTTC. Its translation: CASKRTSGTYEQYF.

This clone came up once. This CDR3 is CAIAGSTDTQYF. In nucleotides, the CDR3 is TGTGCCATCGCCGGGAGCACAGATACGCAGTATTTT. This chain connects TRBV10-3 to TRBJ2-3; D is uncertain. This CDR3 contains 12 residues. Trimming left V 8 bases short and J 0 bases short, with 6 bases between. Germline CDR1 is ENHRY and CDR2 is SYGVKD.

The V gene is TRBV15, the J gene TRBJ2-5, with a weak D call TRBD1 (6 bases). In germline, CDR1 is LNHNV, CDR2 YYDKDF (reference sequence). The CDR3 runs to 16 residues. The V end was cut by 0 bases, the J end by 2 bases, with 13 bases between. This CDR3 reads CATSREGATIQETQYF. CDR3 sequence (DNA): TGTGCCACCAGCAGAGAGGGGGCGACGATTCAAGAGACCCAGTACTTC.

The chain joins TRBV30 to TRBJ1-1; 11 nucleotides align to TRBD1. This CDR3 is 16 amino acids long. From germline, CDR1 is GTSNPN and CDR2 SVGIG (reference sequence). V shed 1 base, J shed 1 base, and the junction held 5 bases outside the gene matches. This CDR3 is CAWSAGQGDPNTEAFF. The DNA for the CDR3 is TGTGCCTGGAGTGCGGGACAGGGGGACCCGAACACTGAAGCTTTCTTT.

This chain connects TRBV7-2 to TRBJ1-5; a weak D match, TRBD1 (5 bases). V shed 2 bases and J shed 4 bases, with 6 bases lying between them. Germline loops: CDR1 SGHTA, CDR2 FQGNSA. This CDR3 contains 13 residues. The CDR3 nucleotides are TGTGCCAGCAGCTTACAGGGAAATCAGCCCCAGCATTTT. Translated, it gives CASSLQGNQPQHF.

This clone was seen only once. This sequence joins TRBV19 and TRBJ1-2; 8 bases line up with TRBD1. The CDR3 length is 16 residues. J gave up 0 bases and V 3 bases, and 6 bases lay outside the gene matches. CDR1 is LNHDA and CDR2 is SQIVND in the germline V gene (reference sequence). In DNA form, the CDR3 reads TGTGCCAGTAGTATCGGGACAGGACCTTCTAACTATGGCTACACCTTC. This gives the protein CASSIGTGPSNYGYTF.

The chain is built from TRBV15 and TRBJ2-3; 8 positions match TRBD2. The CDR3 runs to 12 residues. Germline loops: CDR1 LNHNV, CDR2 YYDKDF (reference sequence). J was trimmed by 11 bases and V by 3 bases; bases with no gene match: 4. The CDR3 protein is CATSRTGLEQYF. The CDR3 coding sequence is TGTGCCACCAGCAGGACGGGACTAGAGCAGTATTTT.